This T cell receptor (beta chain) was retrieved from a study of PD-1 blockade in classical Hodgkin lymphoma. In the study overall: Administration of nivolumab to patients was at 3 mg/kg intravenously every 2 weeks. Study-level results: Baseline diversity resembling that of newly diagnosed patients was seen in complete responders. At baseline, newly diagnosed patients reportedly showed less TCR diversity than healthy donors.

Trimming cost V 4 bases and J 8 bases; bases outside gene matches: 5. The V gene's germline CDR1 is MDHEN and CDR2 SYDVKM. CDR3 length: 14 residues. Notes on this clone: Its antigen is as yet unknown.

Every patient had relapsed following autologous stem cell transplantation, and cohorts differed in brentuximab vedotin exposure. Profiled with immunoSEQ multiplex PCR; TCRdb holds only in-frame clones, not every one. The table lists 9,000 to 13,000 clones, over 70% of them singletons. The V and J genes are TRBV28 and TRBJ1-5, with 10 nucleotides matching TRBD1. The sample in question was peripheral blood mononuclear cells (PBMCs), obtained at baseline. This sequence originates from a human donor with classical Hodgkin lymphoma. CDR3 DNA sequence: TGTGCCAGCAGTTCGGGACAGGGGTGGAAGCCCCAGCATTTT. This codes for CASSSGQGWKPQHF.